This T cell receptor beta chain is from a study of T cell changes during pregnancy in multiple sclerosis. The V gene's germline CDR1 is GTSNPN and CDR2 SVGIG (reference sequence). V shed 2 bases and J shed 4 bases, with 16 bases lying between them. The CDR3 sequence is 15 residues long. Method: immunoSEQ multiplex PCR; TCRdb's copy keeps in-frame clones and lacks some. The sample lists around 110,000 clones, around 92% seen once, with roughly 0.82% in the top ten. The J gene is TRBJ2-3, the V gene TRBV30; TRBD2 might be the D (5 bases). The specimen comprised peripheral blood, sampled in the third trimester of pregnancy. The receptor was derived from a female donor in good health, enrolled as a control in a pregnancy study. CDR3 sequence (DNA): TGTGCCTGGAGTCTTCAGGCGGGTGGGGCAGATACGCAGTATTTT. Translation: CAWSLQAGGADTQYF.